This TCR beta chain was captured in a study of regulatory T cells in long-lasting Graves disease. Library construction for TCR beta used iRepertoire HTBI primers and Arm-PCR of CDR3 regions. TCRdb independently ran MiXCR on the multiplex PCR reads; one entry per CDR3 protein. Among 200,000 to 250,000 distinct CDR3 sequences listed, over 20% were seen once. Trimming shortened V by 3 bases and J by 0 bases, and 14 bases separated the two germline ends. CDR1 and CDR2 (germline): SNHLY, FYNNEI. The CDR3 consists of 17 residues. Study-wide points: A greater number of public clonotypes (under 3,000) was shared by persistent patients than by new patients (approximately 910). Persistent Graves' patients had lower TCR diversity than newly diagnosed ones.

This clonotype was observed at least ten times. Its antigen is still unknown. Time point specified: newly diagnosed GD, antithyroid drugs for less than 3 months. Isolated PBMC RNA provided the starting material for the TCR library. This material consisted of peripheral blood mononuclear cells (PBMCs), taken at new diagnosis, from a patient treated with antithyroid drugs. V usage is TRBV2 and J usage is TRBJ2-2; tentative D call: TRBD1 (6 bases). The TCR originated in a female donor with Graves disease. In DNA, the CDR3 is TGTGCCAGCAGTGATACTGCAGGGGCGACGAACACCGGGGAGCTGTTTTTT. Encoded protein: CASSDTAGATNTGELFF. Combining the CDR3 with reference TRBV2 and TRBJ2-2 gives the whole variable domain EPEVTQTPSHQVTQMGQEVILRCVPISNHLYFYWYRQILGQKVEFLVSFYNNEISEKSEIFDDQFSVERPDGSNFTLKIRSTKLEDSAMYFCASSDTAGATNTGELFFGEGSRLTVL.